Listed below are T cell receptor beta chains from one sample, sequenced in a study of T cells in Graves' hyperthyroidism and ophthalmopathy. TCRdb used MiXCR to reprocess the multiplex PCR reads, holding one entry per CDR3 protein. The table records 500,000 to 800,000 distinct CDR3 sequences, roughly 15% of them present only once. The sequenced material came from blood. The source is a woman between 45 and 65 years old with Graves' ophthalmopathy. CDR3s include the opening cysteine and the closing phenylalanine or tryptophan. D genes are given only for firm matches. The listing skips clone size in some rows; elsewhere it reads once, few, many or a size class.

D gene	V gene	clone size	J gene	CDR3 protein	CDR3 DNA
NA	TRBV5-1	few	TRBJ2-3	CASSLGRPQSTDTQYF	TGCGCCAGCAGCTTGGGACGACCCCAAAGCACAGATACGCAGTATTTT
TRBD1	TRBV12-3/TRBV12-4	many	TRBJ2-7	CASIRTGGTYEQYF	TGTGCCAGCATCCGGACAGGGGGCACCTACGAGCAGTACTTC
TRBD2	TRBV5-1	many	TRBJ2-2	CASSFYTSGSVAGELFF	TGCGCCAGCAGCTTCTATACTAGCGGGAGCGTTGCCGGGGAGCTGTTTTTT
TRBD1	TRBV28	many	TRBJ2-1	CASSPTGQYNEQFF	TGCGCCAGCAGCCCGACGGGACAGTACAATGAGCAGTTCTTC
NA	TRBV28	many	TRBJ1-3	CASSPPTGVVTVKDSGNTIYF	TGTGCCAGCAGTCCACCAACTGGGGTCGTCACAGTCAAAGACTCTGGAAACACCATATATTTT
TRBD2	TRBV27	many	TRBJ2-1	CASSKLAGFPIEQFF	TGTGCCAGCAGTAAACTAGCGGGATTCCCCATCGAGCAGTTCTTC
NA	TRBV18	many	TRBJ2-1	CASSSDQGNEQFF	TGTGCCAGCTCATCGGACCAGGGGAATGAGCAGTTCTTC
TRBD2	TRBV12-3/TRBV12-4	NA	TRBJ2-1	CASRAPSGSSYNEQFF	TGTGCCAGCAGGGCCCCTAGCGGGAGCTCCTACAATGAGCAGTTCTTC
NA	TRBV7-2	many	TRBJ2-6	CASRPPTGRSGANVLTF	TGTGCCAGCAGGCCTCCAACAGGGCGCTCTGGGGCCAACGTCCTGACTTTC
NA	TRBV7-9	few	TRBJ1-3	CASWGGPLGNTIYF	TGTGCCAGCTGGGGGGGACCCCTAGGAAACACCATATATTTT
TRBD2	TRBV3-1	NA	TRBJ2-3	CASSQPSGYTDTQYF	TGTGCCAGCAGCCAACCTAGCGGGTACACAGATACGCAGTATTTT
TRBD2	TRBV6-1	few	TRBJ2-2	CATTAGGSGELFF	TGTGCCACCACGGCTGGCGGGAGTGGGGAGCTGTTTTTT
NA	TRBV28	many	TRBJ2-1	CASSLLRNEQFF	TGTGCCAGCAGTTTATTAAGGAATGAGCAGTTCTTC
NA	TRBV6-2/TRBV6-3	many	TRBJ1-1	CASSYLVNTEAFF	TGTGCCAGCAGTTACTTAGTGAACACTGAAGCTTTCTTT
NA	TRBV12-3/TRBV12-4	many	TRBJ2-2	CASTWGVNTGELFF	TGTGCCAGCACTTGGGGGGTGAACACCGGGGAGCTGTTTTTT
TRBD1	TRBV29-1	NA	TRBJ1-1	CSVARGLEAFF	TGCAGCGTTGCCAGGGGGCTTGAAGCTTTCTTT
NA	TRBV7-2	few	TRBJ2-6	CASSLVVGQGSGANVLTF	TGTGCCAGCAGCTTAGTGGTGGGTCAGGGCTCTGGGGCCAACGTCCTGACTTTC
NA	TRBV7-9	many	TRBJ2-2	CASSLGGANGELFF	TGTGCCAGCAGCTTAGGGGGCGCGAACGGGGAGCTGTTTTTT
TRBD1	TRBV6-1	many	TRBJ2-2	CASSPRDSGARTGELFF	TGTGCCAGCAGTCCCCGGGACAGTGGGGCAAGAACCGGGGAGCTGTTTTTT
NA	TRBV12-3/TRBV12-4	many	TRBJ2-7	CASRASGLWDEQYF	TGTGCCAGCAGGGCCTCGGGGCTCTGGGACGAGCAGTACTTC
NA	TRBV6-1	NA	TRBJ2-3	CASSELGRVSDTQYF	TGTGCCAGCAGTGAATTGGGCAGGGTTTCAGATACGCAGTATTTT
TRBD2	TRBV28	NA	TRBJ2-5	CASSPLAGVKTQYF	TGTGCCAGCAGTCCTCTAGCGGGAGTGAAGACCCAGTACTTC